This TCR beta chain was profiled in a study of early T cells in non-severe SARS-CoV-2 infection. Regarding the study as a whole: Anti-spike CD8 responses were favored in VDJdb matching, and private and CD4 specificities were missed.

TCRdb itself ran the 5' RACE reads through MiXCR, one entry per CDR3 protein. This sample has 55,000 to 70,000 distinct CDR3 sequences, with around 12% found just once. In this sample, this clonotype turned up a few times. Its antigen is unidentified. Germline CDR1 is SGHRS and CDR2 is YFSETQ. This CDR3 contains 13 residues. Germline trimming cut 4 bases from V and 8 bases from J; bases unmatched to any gene: 6. The specimen was whole blood, collected at baseline. This clonotype originated in an adult who was a healthcare worker with PCR-confirmed SARS-CoV-2 infection or an uninfected control (not recorded which). The donor label of this sample is uncertain. The chain couples TRBV5-1 to TRBJ2-1; 7 bases are shared with TRBD1. The CDR3 protein is CASSRGTVDEQFF. CDR3 nucleotide sequence: TGCGCCAGCAGCAGAGGGACAGTTGATGAGCAGTTCTTC.